One T cell receptor (beta chain) is described in this entry. Its antigen remains unidentified. The sample is drawn from a study of metastatic and nonmetastatic thyroid tumors. Study context: Thyroid patients, malignant and benign, had repertoires compared across blood and tumor or nodule tissue.

Per the authors' pipeline: Differences in CDR3 between clinicopathological groups were drawn on to build a classifier intended to discriminate distant-metastatic papillary thyroid cancer patients. TCRdb re-clonotyped the PCR reads via MiXCR. The V and J calls shown here were made by TCRdb, not taken from the authors' results. The repertoire holds about 8,400 clones, around 43% seen once, with 30% to 40% in the top ten. Study findings and constraints: A significant increase in TCR beta diversity was reportedly seen in malignant thyroid tumors relative to benign nodules, in blood and tumor.

Not a single patient had been given any form of treatment at any point before undergoing thyroid surgery. The clonotype was recovered from a male donor with papillary thyroid cancer or a benign thyroid nodule (not recorded which). Some clones in this sample may be carry-over from other donors' samples. Input material: tumor tissue.

For the CDR3, the DNA is TGTGCCACCAGTGAGGGGGGCGAGGGGGGGAATCAGCCCCAGCATTTT. Amino acids: CATSEGGEGGNQPQHF. The gene calls are TRBV24-1 and TRBJ1-5; possibly TRBD1 for D (6 bases). Trimming stripped 4 bases from V and 4 bases from J, with 16 bases between. CDR3 length: 16 amino acids. The germline V gene encodes CDR1 KGHDR and CDR2 SFDVKD.